The next 17 T cell receptor beta chains were all read from a single sample in a study of cytomegalovirus exposure and HLA in healthy donors. Profiling relied on immunoSEQ multiplex PCR, and the TCRdb table lists in-frame clones only, not all of them. The sample holds around 65,000 clones, approximately 92% seen once. Material: PBMCs. Receptors were obtained from a man aged 18 to 35 in good health and CMV-seropositive.

This clone was found once. The chain combines TRBV7-2 with TRBJ2-1; 8 positions match TRBD2. The V segment lost 5 bases and the J segment 2 bases; nucleotides outside the gene matches: 11. CDR1 is SGHTA and CDR2 is FQGNSA in the germline V gene. The CDR3 is 17 amino acids. DNA of the CDR3: TGTGCCAGCAGCCCTAGTGGGGGAGCGGGAGCCTACAATGAGCAGTTCTTC. Translated, it gives CASSPSGGAGAYNEQFF.

The chain employs TRBV27 and TRBJ2-7; a weak D match, TRBD2 (6 bases). Germline loops: CDR1 MNHEY, CDR2 SMNVEV (reference sequence). Trimming removed 7 bases at V and 3 bases at J, with 16 bases between. The CDR3 is 14 amino acids. CDR3 region: CASNPLGGDYEQYF. CDR3 sequence (DNA): TGTGCCAGCAATCCCCTAGGAGGGGACTACGAGCAGTACTTC.

The chain uses TRBV6-1 and TRBJ2-7; 7 nucleotides match TRBD2. The J segment lost 3 bases and the V segment lost 4 bases, leaving 6 bases of the junction unmatched. This CDR3 is built from 14 residues. The germline V gene has CDR1 MNHNS and CDR2 SASEGT. CDR3 bases: TGTGCCAGCAGTGCCGCTAGCGGTGACTACGAGCAGTACTTC. Translating gives CASSAASGDYEQYF.

This clone has a single count. This chain joins TRBV7-3 and TRBJ2-2, with 7 bases lining up with TRBD2. This CDR3 spans 16 amino acids. Germline CDR1 reads SGHTA; CDR2 reads FQGTGA. J was trimmed by 1 base and V by 4 bases; bases with no gene match: 6. CDR3 sequence (DNA): TGTGCCAGCAGCTCCATGGGGGGGAAGAACACCGGGGAGCTGTTTTTT. Translation gives CASSSMGGKNTGELFF.

This clone was seen just once. The chain carries TRBV15 and TRBJ1-2; 7 positions agree with TRBD1. This CDR3 is 16 amino acids long. The V segment lost 3 bases and the J segment 3 bases; nucleotides outside the gene matches: 10. Germline CDR1 LNHNV, CDR2 YYDKDF (reference sequence). CDR3 residues: CATSRNPRTGDYGYTF. CDR3 DNA: TGTGCCACCAGCAGGAATCCCAGGACAGGCGACTATGGCTACACCTTC.

The J gene is TRBJ2-7, the V gene TRBV4-2, with 11 bases lining up with TRBD1. V gave up 4 bases and J gave up 0 bases; unmatched junction bases: 5. Germline CDR1 and CDR2: LGHNA and YNFKEQ. This CDR3 spans 16 amino acids. DNA for the CDR3: TGTGCCAGCAGCCCGGACAGGGGGCTTCCCTCCTACGAGCAGTACTTC. Protein: CASSPDRGLPSYEQYF.

This clone was recorded once. The J gene is TRBJ2-2, the V gene TRBV4-1; 11 nucleotides line up with TRBD2. Per the germline V gene, CDR1 is MGHRA and CDR2 is YSYEKL. V lost 1 base to trimming and J lost 2 bases; unmatched junction nucleotides: 9. CDR3 size: 19 residues. In nucleotides, the CDR3 is TGCGCCAGCAGCCAAGGGGGGGCTAGCGGGAGGCCTAACACCGGGGAGCTGTTTTTT. Protein: CASSQGGASGRPNTGELFF.

The chain recombines TRBV19 with TRBJ2-7; possibly TRBD2 for D (6 bases). The germline V gene encodes CDR1 LNHDA and CDR2 SQIVND (reference sequence). The CDR3 has 11 residues. Between the trimmed V and J ends, which lost 8 bases and 3 bases, there was a span of 8 bases. The CDR3 loop reads CASSGGYEQYF. The CDR3 DNA follows: TGTGCCAGTTCCGGGGGCTACGAGCAGTACTTC.

The chain employs TRBV27 and TRBJ2-1; 7 bases are shared with TRBD2. The CDR3 length is 14 residues. V lost 3 bases and J lost 4; bases outside the gene matches: 3. CDR1 MNHEY and CDR2 SMNVEV come from the germline V gene (reference sequence). The CDR3 is CASSLRAGYNEQFF. The CDR3 region has the DNA TGTGCCAGCAGTTTGAGAGCGGGATACAATGAGCAGTTCTTC.

This clone appeared once. V and J are TRBV28 and TRBJ2-7; perhaps TRBD2 as D (5 bases). Trimming took 5 bases from V and 11 from J, leaving 10 bases between them. The CDR3 spans 10 residues. In germline, CDR1 is MDHEN, CDR2 SYDVKM. The CDR3 region has the DNA TGTGCCAGCAGTGCGGCGGAGGAGTACTTC. Its translation: CASSAAEEYF. The entire variable domain, with the rest obtained from reference TRBV28 and TRBJ2-7, is as follows: DVKVTQSSRYLVKRTGEKVFLECVQDMDHENMFWYRQDPGLGLRLIYFSYDVKMKEKGDIPEGYSVSREKKERFSLILESASTNQTSMYLCASSAAEEYFGPGTRLTVT.

J is TRBJ2-3 and V is TRBV30; possible D gene TRBD2, 7 bases. CDR3 length equals 12 residues. Germline CDR1 is GTSNPN and CDR2 is SVGIG (reference sequence). V gave up 5 bases and J gave up 5 bases, with 11 bases separating them. CDR3 bases: TGTGCCTGGGCCGGGGGGCGAGATACGCAGTATTTT. This translates into CAWAGGRDTQYF.

The chain links TRBV6-4 to TRBJ2-3; the match to TRBD2 covers 7 bases. The CDR3 runs to 14 residues. CDR1 is MRHNA and CDR2 is SNTAGT in the germline V gene. Trimming took 4 bases from V and 0 from J; bases not matched to a gene: 1. CDR3 loop: CASSVSGSTDTQYF. CDR3 DNA sequence: TGTGCCAGCAGTGTTAGCGGGAGCACAGATACGCAGTATTTT.

This chain connects TRBV5-5 to TRBJ2-1; no reliable D call. CDR3 length: 11 amino acids. Germline V CDR1 and CDR2: SGHKS, YYEKEE (reference sequence). Trimming took off 0 bases at V and 12 bases at J, with 7 bases between the two ends. The CDR3 loop reads CASSLGRRQFF. DNA for the CDR3: TGTGCCAGCAGCTTGGGGCGGAGGCAGTTCTTC.

The CDR3 coding sequence is TGTGCCAGCAGCCCCGCGCAGGGGGCGCGTTATGAGCAGTTCTTC. Amino acid sequence: CASSPAQGARYEQFF. This chain connects TRBV7-9 to TRBJ2-1; 8 nucleotides line up with TRBD1. Per the germline V gene, CDR1 is SEHNR and CDR2 is FQNEAQ (reference sequence). Unmatched junction bases numbered 11, after V lost 5 bases and J lost 8 bases. CDR3 size: 15 residues.

This clone was recorded a few times. The genes are TRBV4-1 and TRBJ2-7; D gene ambiguous. This CDR3 region has 15 residues. V was cut by 1 base and J by 4 bases, with 14 bases left in between. Germline CDR1 MGHRA, CDR2 YSYEKL. The CDR3 loop reads CASSQAGSLPYEQYF. The CDR3 DNA sequence: TGCGCCAGCAGCCAAGCAGGATCCCTGCCATACGAGCAGTACTTC.

The gene calls are TRBV29-1 and TRBJ2-2, with 7 nucleotides matching TRBD1. V shed 2 bases and J 4 bases; nucleotides not matched to a gene: 10. The CDR3 is made up of 16 amino acids. Germline values: CDR1 SQVTM, CDR2 ANQGSEA. The CDR3 region has the DNA TGCAGCGTTGAACGACCCGGGACAGAGCTCACCGGGGAGCTGTTTTTT. Its translation: CSVERPGTELTGELFF.

The rearrangement uses TRBV5-3 and TRBJ2-7; 7 bases map to TRBD2. TRBV5-3 is labeled an ORF, and its function is uncertain. The CDR3 has 13 amino acids. The trim removed 1 base at V and 4 bases at J, leaving 2 bases unmatched. The CDR3 region is CARSLLAEYEQYF. CDR3 coding DNA: TGTGCCAGAAGCTTGCTAGCGGAGTACGAGCAGTACTTC.